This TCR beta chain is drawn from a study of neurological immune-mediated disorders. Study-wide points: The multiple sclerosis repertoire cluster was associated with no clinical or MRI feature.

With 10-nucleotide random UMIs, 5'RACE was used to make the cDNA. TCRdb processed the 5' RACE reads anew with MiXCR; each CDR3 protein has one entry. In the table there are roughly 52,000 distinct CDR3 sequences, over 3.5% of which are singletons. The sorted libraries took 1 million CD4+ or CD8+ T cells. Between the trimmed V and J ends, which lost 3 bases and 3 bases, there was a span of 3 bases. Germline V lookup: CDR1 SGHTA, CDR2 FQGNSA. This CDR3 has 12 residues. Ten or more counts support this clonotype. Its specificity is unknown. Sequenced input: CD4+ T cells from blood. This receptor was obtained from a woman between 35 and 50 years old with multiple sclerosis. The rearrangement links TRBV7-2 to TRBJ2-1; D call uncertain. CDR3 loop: CASSFSYNEQFF. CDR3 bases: TGTGCCAGCAGCTTTAGCTACAATGAGCAGTTCTTC.